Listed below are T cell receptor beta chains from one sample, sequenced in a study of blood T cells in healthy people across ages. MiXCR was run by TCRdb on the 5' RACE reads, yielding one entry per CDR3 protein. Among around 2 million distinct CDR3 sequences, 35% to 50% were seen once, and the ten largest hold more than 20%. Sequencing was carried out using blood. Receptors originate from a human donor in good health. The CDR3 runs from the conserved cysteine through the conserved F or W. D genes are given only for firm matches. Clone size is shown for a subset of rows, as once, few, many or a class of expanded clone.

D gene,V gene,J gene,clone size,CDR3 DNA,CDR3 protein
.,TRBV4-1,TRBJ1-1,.,TGCGCCAGCAGCCAACCCTATATTACTGAAGCTTTCTTT,CASSQPYITEAFF
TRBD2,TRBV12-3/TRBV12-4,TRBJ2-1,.,TGTGCCAGCAGTTGGACCAGACTAGCGGCTAGGGATGAGCAGTTCTTC,CASSWTRLAARDEQFF
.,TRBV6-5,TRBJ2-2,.,TGTGCCAGCAGAACCCAGGGCCGCACCGGGGAGCTGTTTTTT,CASRTQGRTGELFF
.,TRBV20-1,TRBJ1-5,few,TGCAGTGCTAGAAAATGGGGGGCGGTCTCGAGCAATCAGCCCCAGCATTTT,CSARKWGAVSSNQPQHF
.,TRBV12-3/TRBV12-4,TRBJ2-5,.,TGTGCCAGCAGTTCATCTAGGGTACCAGAGACCCAGTACTTC,CASSSSRVPETQYF
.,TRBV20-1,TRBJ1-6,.,TGCAGTGCTAGCCAAGGGGGGGGTATTCGGTCACCCCTCCACTTT,CSASQGGGIRSPLHF
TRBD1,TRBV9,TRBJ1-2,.,TGTGCCAGCAGCGCGGCGACAGGGGGAGACTATGGCTACACCTTC,CASSAATGGDYGYTF
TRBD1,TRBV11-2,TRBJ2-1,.,TGTGCCAGCAGCTTAGTGGGGACAGCGATTGAGCAGTTCTTC,CASSLVGTAIEQFF
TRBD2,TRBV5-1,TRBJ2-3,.,TGCGCCAGCAGCTTTCGACTAGCGGGGTCCTGGGGGCAGTATTTT,CASSFRLAGSWGQYF
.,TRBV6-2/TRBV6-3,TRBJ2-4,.,TGTGCCAGCAGTTACGGGGGGCCGAACATTCAGTACTTC,CASSYGGPNIQYF
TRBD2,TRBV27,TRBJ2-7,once,TGTGCCAGCAGTCTCTCTGGGGAGGGGCCCTCCTACGAGCAGTACTTC,CASSLSGEGPSYEQYF
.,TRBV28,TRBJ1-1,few,TGTGCCAGCAGTTTGGTAACAGGCAGACAAGCTTTCTTT,CASSLVTGRQAFF
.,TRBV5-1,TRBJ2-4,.,TGCGCCAGCAGCTTGGAGGGGGGGGACATAAACATTCAGTACTTC,CASSLEGGDINIQYF
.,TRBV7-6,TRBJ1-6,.,TGTGCCAGCAGCTTAGCGTGGAAAGGGGGTTCTCCAAATTCACCCCTCCACTTT,CASSLAWKGGSPNSPLHF
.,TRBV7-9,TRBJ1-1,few,TGTGCCAGCAGCCTAGCGGGCCAGGGTAGAGCTTTCTTT,CASSLAGQGRAFF
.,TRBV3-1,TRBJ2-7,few,TGTGCCAGCAGCCAAGATCTCTCGGTCTACGAGCAGTACTTC,CASSQDLSVYEQYF
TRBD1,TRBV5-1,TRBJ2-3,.,TGCGCCAGCAGCCCCGGACAGGGGGCATGGTTGTTAGATACGCAGTATTTT,CASSPGQGAWLLDTQYF
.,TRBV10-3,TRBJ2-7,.,TGTGCCCTCAGAGAAGTATACGAGCAGTACTTC,CALREVYEQYF
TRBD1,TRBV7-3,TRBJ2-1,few,TGTGCCAGCAGCTCCTTACCGGGACAGTACAATGAGCAGTTCTTC,CASSSLPGQYNEQFF
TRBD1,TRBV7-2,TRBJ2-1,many,TGTGCCAGCAGCTTAAGACAGGGGATCTACAATGAGCAGTTCTTC,CASSLRQGIYNEQFF
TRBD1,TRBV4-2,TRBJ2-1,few,TGTGCCAGCAGCCAGGGCAGGGGGTTGTTAAATGAGCAGGTCTTC,CASSQGRGLLNEQVF
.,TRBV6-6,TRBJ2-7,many,TGTGCCAGCAGTTACTCGATAAGCAGCCCTAGCTCCTACGAGCAGTACTTC,CASSYSISSPSSYEQYF
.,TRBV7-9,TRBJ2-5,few,TGTGCCAGCAGCCGGGCGCCCCAAGAGACCCAGTACTTC,CASSRAPQETQYF
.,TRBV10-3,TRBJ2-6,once,TGTGCCATCAGTGAGTCGAGAGTCCAGGGAATTGATGGGGCCAACGTCCTGACTTTC,CAISESRVQGIDGANVLTF
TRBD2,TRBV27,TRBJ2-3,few,TGTGCCAGCGGATCTAGCGGGGTCACAGATACGCAGTATTTT,CASGSSGVTDTQYF
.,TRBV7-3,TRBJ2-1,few,TGTGCCAGCAGCCGTTATTCCCGACAGGAGCAGTTCTTC,CASSRYSRQEQFF
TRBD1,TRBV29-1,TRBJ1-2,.,TGCAGCGGTGGTGCAGGGGGGTATGGCTACACCTTC,CSGGAGGYGYTF
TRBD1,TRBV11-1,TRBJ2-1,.,TGTGCCAGCAGCTTGTGGGACAGGTTTAACAATGAGCAGTTCTTC,CASSLWDRFNNEQFF
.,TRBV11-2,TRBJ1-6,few,TGTGCCAGCAGCTTTCAGGACAGTCGGAATTCACCCCTCCACTTT,CASSFQDSRNSPLHF
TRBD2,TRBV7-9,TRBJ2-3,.,TGTGCCAGCAGCTTAGCCCCGGGAGGCCTCACAGATACGCAGTATTTT,CASSLAPGGLTDTQYF
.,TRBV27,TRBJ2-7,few,TGTGCCAGCAGTTTGTCGGGGGTTCTCCGCTACGAGCAGTACTTC,CASSLSGVLRYEQYF
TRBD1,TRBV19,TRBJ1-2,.,TGTGCCAGTAGTCCACAGGGGGCTGACTATGGCTACACCTTC,CASSPQGADYGYTF
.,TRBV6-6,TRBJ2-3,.,TGTGCCAGCAGTTACACACAAGGTCCTGATACGCAGTATTTT,CASSYTQGPDTQYF
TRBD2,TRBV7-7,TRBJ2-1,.,TGTGCTAGCAGCGGGGCCGGGTACAATGAGCAGTTCTTC,CASSGAGYNEQFF
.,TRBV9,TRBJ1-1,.,TGTGCCAGCAGCGTAGTGGCCTCACTGAACACTGAAGCTTTCTTT,CASSVVASLNTEAFF
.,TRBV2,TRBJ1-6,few,TGTGCCAGCAATCAGGGTTATAATTCACCCCTCCACTTT,CASNQGYNSPLHF
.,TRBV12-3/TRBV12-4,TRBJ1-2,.,TGTGCCAGCAGTTTATCCCTAGTGGGAAACTATGGCTACACCTTC,CASSLSLVGNYGYTF
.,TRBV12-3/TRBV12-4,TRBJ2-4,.,TGTGCCAGCAGTTTGGTCCCCGGGGGATGGAATGAGCAGTACTTC,CASSLVPGGWNEQYF
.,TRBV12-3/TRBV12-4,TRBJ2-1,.,TGTGCCAGCAGTTTAAGCCAGGGACCCTACAATGAGCTGTTCTTC,CASSLSQGPYNELFF
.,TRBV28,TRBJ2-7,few,TGTGCCAGCAGCAACAGGGAGCCTTCCTACGAGCAGTACTTC,CASSNREPSYEQYF
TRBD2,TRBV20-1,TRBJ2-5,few,TGCAGTGCTAGCGGGGGGGTGGGAGAGACCCAGTACTTC,CSASGGVGETQYF
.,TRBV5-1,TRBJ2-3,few,TGCGCCAGCAGCCCGGACTTCGGGGGAGATACGCAGTATTTT,CASSPDFGGDTQYF
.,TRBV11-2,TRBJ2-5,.,TGTGCCAGCAGGGCTAAGGGGGGCCTAGAGACCCAGTACTTC,CASRAKGGLETQYF
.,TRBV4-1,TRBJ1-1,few,TGCGCCAGCAGCCAAGTTCAGAGCTTGAACACTGAAGCTTTCTTT,CASSQVQSLNTEAFF
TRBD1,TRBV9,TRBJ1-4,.,TGTGCCAGCAGCGCCAAAACACAGGGGGCTCGGTCTGCTAATGAAAAACTGTTTTTT,CASSAKTQGARSANEKLFF
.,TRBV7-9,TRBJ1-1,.,TGTGCCAGCAGCTCCTCGGGGTTCATGAACACTGAAGCTTTCTTT,CASSSSGFMNTEAFF
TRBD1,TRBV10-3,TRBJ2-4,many,TGTGCCATCAGCTCTGACAGGGACGCCAAAAACATTCAGTACTTC,CAISSDRDAKNIQYF
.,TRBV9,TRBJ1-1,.,TGTGCCAGCAGCGTTACCGGGGGCTCGACTGAAGCTTTCTTT,CASSVTGGSTEAFF
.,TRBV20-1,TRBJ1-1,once,TGCAGTGCTAGAGATCTGGAACTCTGGGGGAACACTGAAGCTTTCTTT,CSARDLELWGNTEAFF
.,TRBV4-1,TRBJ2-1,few,TGCGCCAGCAGCTTGTTTGTTGGTGAGCAGTTCTTC,CASSLFVGEQFF